Listed below are T cell receptor beta chains from one sample, sequenced in a study of T cells after posttransplantation cyclophosphamide. The table came from immunoSEQ multiplex PCR; TCRdb's copy has only in-frame clones and leaves some out. The sample is made up of over 35,000 clones, none counted only once. Specimen: PBMCs. These receptors were collected from a man aged 40-49 years in good health, CMV-negative, and a related stem cell transplant donor. Both conserved end residues are part of each CDR3. The D gene is left open where the match is weak. Part of the rows lack a size; the others show once, few, many or a class for expanded clones.

j_call d_call clone_size v_call cdr3_aa cdr3_nt
TRBJ1-2 TRBD1 . TRBV25-1 CASSRGVYGYTF TGTGCCAGCAGCAGGGGGGTCTATGGCTACACCTTC
TRBJ1-2 . many TRBV2 CASSRGSGDGYTF TGTGCCAGCAGTCGGGGGTCAGGCGACGGCTACACCTTC
TRBJ2-6 TRBD1 many TRBV5-1 CASSPGQGAASGANVLTF TGCGCCAGCAGCCCAGGACAGGGGGCGGCTTCTGGGGCCAACGTCCTGACTTTC
TRBJ1-5 . many TRBV4-3 CASSQSISQPQHF TGCGCCAGCAGCCAATCTATTAGTCAGCCCCAGCATTTT
TRBJ2-2 . many TRBV18 CASSPTNPTLASGRPFGTGELFF TGTGCCAGCTCACCGACCAACCCAACCCTAGCGTCGGGTCGTCCGTTTGGGACCGGGGAGCTGTTTTTT
TRBJ1-1 . many TRBV4-1 CASSQGHRIGAEAFF TGCGCCAGCAGCCAAGGTCACAGAATAGGGGCTGAAGCTTTCTTT
TRBJ2-5 TRBD1 many TRBV18 CASSLRGQETQYF TGTGCCAGCTCACTGAGGGGGCAGGAGACCCAGTACTTC
TRBJ2-2 TRBD2 many TRBV7-7 CASSLGPSGGNTGELFF TGTGCTAGCAGCTTAGGGCCTAGCGGAGGGAACACCGGGGAGCTGTTTTTT
TRBJ2-3 . few TRBV29-1 CSVEDPDLAWGKDTQYF TGCAGCGTTGAAGACCCAGATCTAGCGTGGGGGAAGGATACGCAGTATTTT
TRBJ2-3 TRBD2 many TRBV6-5 CASTPGGGADTQYF TGTGCCAGCACCCCTGGCGGGGGGGCGGATACGCAGTATTTT
TRBJ2-7 . . TRBV9 CASSVGLAHEQYF TGTGCCAGCAGCGTAGGGCTAGCTCACGAGCAGTACTTC
TRBJ1-1 . . TRBV19 CASSIDHGNTEAFF TGTGCCAGTAGTATAGATCACGGGAACACTGAAGCTTTCTTT
TRBJ1-5 . many TRBV28 CASSKPAPGGSQPQHF TGTGCCAGCAGCAAACCTGCCCCCGGCGGGAGTCAGCCCCAGCATTTT
TRBJ2-3 TRBD2 many TRBV6-6 CASSLGLARGTDTQYF TGTGCCAGCAGTCTCGGACTAGCGCGGGGCACAGATACGCAGTATTTT
TRBJ1-4 . many TRBV5-4 CASSLRTTGEKLFF TGTGCCAGCAGCTTGCGGACAACAGGGGAAAAACTGTTTTTT
TRBJ2-1 . few TRBV7-9 CASTYDASFTYGEQFF TGTGCCAGCACCTACGATGCTAGCTTTACCTATGGTGAGCAGTTCTTC
TRBJ2-3 . many TRBV19 CASSVTGADTQYF TGTGCCAGTAGTGTGACAGGCGCAGATACGCAGTATTTT
TRBJ2-1 TRBD2 . TRBV5-1 CASSLGGLALDEQFF TGCGCCAGCAGCTTGGGGGGACTAGCGTTGGATGAGCAGTTCTTC
TRBJ2-2 TRBD2 many TRBV5-6 CASSFRGVYTGELFF TGTGCCAGCAGCTTTCGGGGGGTATACACCGGGGAGCTGTTTTTT
TRBJ1-5 . . TRBV7-2 CASSPWSGNNQPQHF TGTGCCAGCAGCCCTTGGTCAGGGAACAATCAGCCCCAGCATTTT
TRBJ2-2 . . TRBV4-2 CASSQDGLLGTGELFF TGTGCCAGCAGCCAAGATGGACTCCTAGGAACCGGGGAGCTGTTTTTT
TRBJ2-1 TRBD2 few TRBV14 CASSPFGLADTPSSYNEQFF TGTGCCAGCAGCCCTTTCGGACTAGCTGATACCCCGAGCTCCTACAATGAGCAGTTCTTC
TRBJ2-3 . many TRBV12-5 CASGLYGQHTDTQYF TGTGCTAGTGGTTTGTATGGACAGCACACAGATACGCAGTATTTT
TRBJ1-5 . many TRBV11-2 CASSLSQGKGQPQHF TGTGCCAGCAGCTTATCGCAGGGAAAGGGTCAGCCCCAGCATTTT
TRBJ2-7 . many TRBV5-1 CASSLLDGLYEQYF TGCGCCAGCAGCTTGCTGGACGGACTATATGAGCAGTACTTC
TRBJ2-1 . few TRBV30 CAWSLQGSYNEQFF TGTGCCTGGAGTTTACAGGGCTCCTACAATGAGCAGTTCTTC
TRBJ2-1 TRBD1 many TRBV5-1 CASSVRDRGYNEQFF TGCGCCAGCAGCGTCCGGGACAGGGGATACAATGAGCAGTTCTTC
TRBJ2-1 . many TRBV6-5 CASSYLGLAPNEQFF TGTGCCAGCAGTTACCTGGGACTGGCTCCCAATGAGCAGTTCTTC
TRBJ2-7 TRBD1 many TRBV19 CASSIDRQGGYEQYF TGTGCCAGTAGTATAGATAGACAGGGCGGATACGAGCAGTACTTC
TRBJ2-2 TRBD2 many TRBV29-1 CSVEDRGAGGPGELFF TGCAGCGTTGAAGACAGAGGAGCGGGAGGACCCGGGGAGCTGTTTTTT
TRBJ1-1 . few TRBV25-1 CASSKQRNTEAFF TGTGCCAGCAGCAAACAGAGGAACACTGAAGCTTTCTTT
TRBJ1-5 TRBD1 few TRBV27 CARWHCGTGPYSNQPQHF TGTGCCAGGTGGCATTGCGGGACAGGCCCCTATAGCAATCAGCCCCAGCATTTT
TRBJ2-4 TRBD2 many TRBV2 CASSDGGTSKKGYF TGTGCCAGCAGTGATGGTGGGACTAGTAAAAAGGGGTACTTC
TRBJ2-1 . many TRBV19 CASSMEAGRAWNEQFF TGTGCCAGTAGTATGGAGGCGGGAAGGGCGTGGAATGAGCAGTTCTTC
TRBJ2-3 . . TRBV21-1 CASRLAGYTDTQYF TGTGCCAGCCGCCTAGCGGGTTACACAGATACGCAGTATTTT
TRBJ2-5 TRBD1 few TRBV7-9 CASSSRDTGGQETQYF TGTGCCAGCAGCTCTAGGGACACAGGGGGCCAAGAGACCCAGTACTTC
TRBJ2-1 TRBD2 many TRBV4-2 CASSDQTSPLRNEQFF TGTGCCAGCAGCGATCAGACTAGCCCACTCCGCAATGAGCAGTTCTTC
TRBJ1-5 . many TRBV6-5 CASSYRGVGLNQPQHF TGTGCCAGCAGTTACCGGGGTGTCGGGCTCAATCAGCCCCAGCATTTT
TRBJ2-5 TRBD2 few TRBV11-1 CASSSILAGEDRETQYF TGTGCCAGCAGCTCCATACTAGCGGGGGAAGATCGGGAGACCCAGTACTTC
TRBJ2-5 TRBD2 many TRBV11-1 CASSRRGSAGVETQYF TGTGCCAGCAGCCGCCGAGGCAGCGCGGGGGTTGAGACCCAGTACTTC
TRBJ2-7 TRBD2 . TRBV2 CASTSGDYEQYF TGTGCCAGTACTAGCGGGGACTACGAGCAGTACTTC
TRBJ2-1 TRBD2 many TRBV19 CASSMVAGVHDEQFF TGTGCCAGTAGTATGGTTGCGGGAGTGCACGATGAGCAGTTCTTC
TRBJ1-5 TRBD1 many TRBV19 CASSDRDRDQPQHF TGTGCCAGTAGTGACCGGGACAGGGATCAGCCCCAGCATTTT
TRBJ1-2 . many TRBV2 CASSQFVLDSYTPNYGYTF TGTGCCAGCAGTCAGTTCGTTCTTGACAGCTATACCCCTAACTATGGCTACACCTTC
TRBJ1-1 TRBD1 many TRBV9 CASSEEDRDTEAFF TGTGCCAGCAGCGAGGAGGACAGGGACACTGAAGCTTTCTTT
TRBJ1-5 . many TRBV4-1 CASSQEGGVSNQPQHF TGCGCCAGCAGCCAAGAAGGGGGTGTTAGCAATCAGCCCCAGCATTTT
TRBJ2-3 . many TRBV5-4 CASSGWVGADTQYF TGTGCCAGCAGCGGATGGGTAGGGGCAGATACGCAGTATTTT
TRBJ1-2 TRBD1 many TRBV19 CASRRDRGSRGYTF TGTGCCAGTAGACGGGACAGGGGAAGTCGAGGCTACACCTTC
TRBJ2-3 TRBD2 many TRBV5-4 CASSLGISAGITDTQYF TGTGCCAGCAGCTTGGGCATTTCAGCGGGGATAACAGATACGCAGTATTTT
TRBJ2-1 TRBD2 many TRBV18 CASSNGLARHEQFF TGTGCCAGCTCAAATGGACTAGCAAGGCATGAGCAGTTCTTC
TRBJ2-2 TRBD2 . TRBV5-4 CASSLAGTSGGELFF TGTGCCAGCAGCTTGGCTGGGACTAGCGGTGGGGAGCTGTTTTTT
TRBJ1-3 . many TRBV2 CASSALQTIYF TGTGCCAGCAGTGCGTTACAGACCATATATTTT
TRBJ2-5 . many TRBV29-1 CSVDRQGQTQYF TGCAGCGTTGATCGGCAGGGCCAGACCCAGTACTTC